One and the same sample provided the 9 T cell receptor beta chains below, sequenced in a study of blood T cell repertoires in COVID-19. Data came from immunoSEQ multiplex PCR; TCRdb stores just in-frame clones and leaves some out. Among 95,000 to 100,000 clones listed, about 80% were seen once. Source material: peripheral blood. The receptor set was obtained from a human donor in a cohort sampled during active COVID-19.

The CDR3 protein is CARDRGGETQYF. DNA for the CDR3: TGTGCCAGAGACAGGGGCGGGGAGACCCAGTACTTC. This chain connects TRBV2 to TRBJ2-5; TRBD1 matches 8 bases. V lost 9 bases, J lost 5 bases, and 5 bases stayed unmatched. The germline gives CDR1 SNHLY, CDR2 FYNNEI. The CDR3 is 12 residues long.

The count of this clone is one. V and J are TRBV18 and TRBJ2-2, with 7 positions matching TRBD1. Losses at the gene ends were 3 bases for V and 4 bases for J; bases not matched to a gene: 5. Germline V gene data show CDR1 as KGHSH and CDR2 as LQKENI. The CDR3 runs 15 residues. The CDR3: CASSPGQISTGELFF. The CDR3 coding sequence is TGTGCCAGCTCACCGGGACAGATTTCCACCGGGGAGCTGTTTTTT. The full variable domain, with the rest looked up from reference TRBV18 and TRBJ2-2, is NAGVMQNPRHLVRRRGQEARLRCSPMKGHSHVYWYRQLPEEGLKFMVYLQKENIIDESGMPKERFSAEFPKEGPSILRIQQVVRGDSAAYFCASSPGQISTGELFFGEGSRLTVL.

Many counts were recorded for this clone. The chain employs TRBV14 and TRBJ2-7, with D possibly matching TRBD2 (5 bases). Germline V CDR1 and CDR2: SGHDN, FVKESK. This CDR3 spans 14 amino acids. Trimming cost V 4 bases and J 4 bases, with 14 bases left between them. CDR3 residues: CASSRQSGGYEQYF. CDR3 DNA sequence: TGTGCCAGCAGCCGCCAAAGCGGAGGATACGAGCAGTACTTC.

This clone was seen only once. This chain joins TRBV7-2 and TRBJ2-5, with 9 bases identical to TRBD1. CDR1 SGHTA and CDR2 FQGNSA come from the germline V gene. Trimming cost V 5 bases and J 4 bases; bases outside gene matches: 14. The CDR3 consists of 17 residues. The CDR3 reads CASSRLEDRGRGETQYF. The CDR3 DNA follows: TGTGCCAGCAGCAGACTCGAGGACAGGGGACGTGGAGAGACCCAGTACTTC.

V and J are TRBV7-2 and TRBJ1-2; weak D call: TRBD1 (6 bases). This CDR3 spans 13 amino acids. The V gene lost 7 bases and the J gene lost 6 bases, with 15 bases spanning the gap. CDR1 and CDR2 from the germline V gene are SGHTA and FQGNSA. The CDR3 DNA is TGTGCCAGCAACGTACGGGGGGCGCATGGCTACACCTTC. As protein: CASNVRGAHGYTF. The whole variable domain, filled in from reference TRBV7-2 and TRBJ1-2, reads GAGVSQSPSNKVTEKGKDVELRCDPISGHTALYWYRQSLGQGLEFLIYFQGNSAPDKSGLPSDRFSAERTGGSVSTLTIQRTQQEDSAVYLCASNVRGAHGYTFGSGTRLTVV.

The chain joins TRBV5-1 to TRBJ1-3; 8 bases line up with TRBD1. The CDR3 totals 16 residues. The V gene's germline CDR1 is SGHRS and CDR2 YFSETQ. Losses at the gene ends were 4 bases for V and 3 bases for J; bases not matched to a gene: 9. The CDR3, as DNA: TGCGCCAGCAGCGCGACAGGGGATAGGCGTGGAAACACCATATATTTT. This sequence encodes CASSATGDRRGNTIYF.

The DNA for the CDR3 is TGTGCCAGCAGTCAGACTAGATACGAGCAGTACTTC. Amino acids: CASSQTRYEQYF. The chain has TRBV12-3 or TRBV12-4 and TRBJ2-7, with D perhaps TRBD2 (6 bases). V was shortened by 5 bases and J by 4 bases, with 9 bases between the two germline ends. The CDR3 has 12 amino acids.

J is TRBJ2-7 and V is TRBV14; no definite D call. The CDR3 is made up of 14 amino acids. Trimming left V 4 bases short and J 2 bases short, with 12 bases between. The germline gives CDR1 SGHDN, CDR2 FVKESK. CDR3 amino acids: CASSRLGSAYEQYF. The CDR3 coding sequence is TGTGCCAGCAGCCGTTTGGGCAGTGCCTACGAGCAGTACTTC.

The chain recombines TRBV5-4 with TRBJ2-7, with 7 bases matching TRBD1. The CDR3 has 15 residues. The J segment lost 3 bases and the V segment lost 5 bases, leaving 11 bases of the junction unmatched. Germline CDR1 reads SGHNT; CDR2 reads YYREEE (reference sequence). CDR3 sequence: CASSHSPGGYYEQYF. As DNA, the CDR3 is TGTGCCAGCAGTCATTCCCCAGGGGGTTACTACGAGCAGTACTTC.